This section outlines one T cell receptor (beta chain) sequence together with its context. Its antigen is unknown. The sample belongs to a study of blood T cells in healthy people across ages. Points from the study as a whole: Observed TCR beta diversity per million T cells went down as age went up. This fall followed a roughly linear course with age.

This CDR3 is built from 13 residues. Trimming removed 5 bases at V and 7 bases at J, with 9 bases between. Per the germline V gene, CDR1 is KGHSH and CDR2 is LQKENI. For the second PCR, which ran for about 7 to 11 cycles, a sample-barcoded 5' primer and a J-beta primer mix were used. TCRdb reprocessed the 5' RACE reads via MiXCR and lists one record per CDR3 protein. The sample includes 850,000 or so distinct CDR3 sequences, 29% of them seen just once. Material: blood. The rearrangement uses TRBV18 and TRBJ1-6; D is uncertain. The TCR originated in a woman aged 80 or over in good health. CDR3 nucleotides: TGTGCCAGCTCAACGGACTTCAATTCACCCCTCCACTTT. It specifies CASSTDFNSPLHF. Filled out from reference TRBV18 and TRBJ1-6, the complete variable domain reads NAGVMQNPRHLVRRRGQEARLRCSPMKGHSHVYWYRQLPEEGLKFMVYLQKENIIDESGMPKERFSAEFPKEGPSILRIQQVVRGDSAAYFCASSTDFNSPLHFGNGTRLTVT.